This T cell receptor (beta chain) was profiled in a study of beta chain features in type 1 diabetes. Study results and caveats: cDNA sequencing could over-represent cells with high TCR expression. There was a moderate but significant shortening of TCRB CDR3s in all four CD4+ subsets of Type 1 diabetes patients. For TCRB rearrangement, an influence of HLA type remained unresolved here.

Germline loops: CDR1 SGDLS, CDR2 YYNGEE. This CDR3 has 14 amino acids. V shed 4 bases and J 2 bases; nucleotides not matched to a gene: 3. TCRB transcripts that were expressed got sequenced, as all of the isolated RNA had been reverse transcribed. The protocol was immunoSEQ multiplex PCR, while the TCRdb copy is restricted to in-frame clones and leaves out a portion. This table holds hundreds of thousands of clones, approximately 15% found once. This clone has only a few counts. Its antigen is unknown. This chain joins TRBV9 and TRBJ1-5, with 7 bases matching TRBD1. This clonotype was obtained from a man aged 30 to 39 in good health. The sample consisted of naive CD4+ T cells from blood. The CDR3 region is CASSQGTGNQPQHF. Written as DNA, the CDR3 is TGTGCCAGCAGCCAAGGGACAGGCAATCAGCCCCAGCATTTT.